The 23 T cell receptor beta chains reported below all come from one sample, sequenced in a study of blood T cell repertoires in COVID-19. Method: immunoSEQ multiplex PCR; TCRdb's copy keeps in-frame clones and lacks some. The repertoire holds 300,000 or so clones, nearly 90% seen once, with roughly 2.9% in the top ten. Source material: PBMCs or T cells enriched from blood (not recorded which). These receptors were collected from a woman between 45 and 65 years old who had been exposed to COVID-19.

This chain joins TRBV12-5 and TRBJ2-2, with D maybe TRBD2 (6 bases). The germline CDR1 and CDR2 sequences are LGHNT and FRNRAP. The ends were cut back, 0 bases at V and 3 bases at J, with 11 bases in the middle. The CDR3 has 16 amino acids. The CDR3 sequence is CASGLVVAGHTGELFF. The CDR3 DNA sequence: TGTGCTAGTGGTTTGGTAGTGGCGGGGCACACCGGGGAGCTGTTTTTT.

The CDR3 region is CATSPGDRDHQPQHF. For the CDR3, the DNA is TGTGCCACCAGCCCGGGTGACAGGGACCATCAGCCCCAGCATTTT. This rearrangement joins TRBV15 to TRBJ1-5, with 7 bases aligning to TRBD1. Germline V gene sequence: CDR1 LNHNV, CDR2 YYDKDF (reference sequence). After removal of 5 bases from V and 5 bases from J, the junction contained 9 bases not matched to a gene. The CDR3 is 15 residues long.

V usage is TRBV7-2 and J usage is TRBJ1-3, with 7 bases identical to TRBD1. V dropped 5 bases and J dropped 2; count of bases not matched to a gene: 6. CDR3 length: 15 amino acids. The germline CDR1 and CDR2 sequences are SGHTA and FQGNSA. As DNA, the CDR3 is TGTGCCAGCAGCCCCCGACAGGGCCCTGGAAACACCATATATTTT. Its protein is CASSPRQGPGNTIYF.

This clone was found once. CDR3 sequence reads: CASSLRAGARVGYTF. CDR3 nucleotides: TGTGCCAGCAGTTTACGGGCAGGGGCTAGAGTTGGCTACACCTTC. This rearrangement joins TRBV28 to TRBJ1-2; possibly TRBD1 for D (6 bases). Germline loops: CDR1 MDHEN, CDR2 SYDVKM. The CDR3 sequence is 15 residues long. V dropped 2 bases and J dropped 7 bases, with 17 bases sitting between them.

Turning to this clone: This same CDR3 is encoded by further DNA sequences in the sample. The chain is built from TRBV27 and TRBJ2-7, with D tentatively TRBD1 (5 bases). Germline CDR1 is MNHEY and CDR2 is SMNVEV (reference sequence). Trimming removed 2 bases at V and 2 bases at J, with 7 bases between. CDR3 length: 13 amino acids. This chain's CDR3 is CASSLQGPYEQYF. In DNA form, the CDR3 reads TGTGCCAGCAGTTTACAGGGCCCCTACGAGCAGTACTTC.

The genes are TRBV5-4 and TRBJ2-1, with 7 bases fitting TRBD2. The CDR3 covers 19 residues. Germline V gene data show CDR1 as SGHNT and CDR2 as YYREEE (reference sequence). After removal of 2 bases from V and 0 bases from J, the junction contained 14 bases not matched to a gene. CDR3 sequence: CASSFGGRGAVTSYNEQFF. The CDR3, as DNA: TGTGCCAGCAGCTTTGGGGGGAGGGGAGCGGTGACCTCCTACAATGAGCAGTTCTTC.

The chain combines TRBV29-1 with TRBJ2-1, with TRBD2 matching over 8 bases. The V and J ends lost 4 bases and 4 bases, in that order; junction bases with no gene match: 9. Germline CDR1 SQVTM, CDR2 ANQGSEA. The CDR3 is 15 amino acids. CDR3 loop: CSVASGLGLYNEQFF. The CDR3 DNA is TGCAGCGTTGCTTCGGGACTAGGACTTTACAATGAGCAGTTCTTC.

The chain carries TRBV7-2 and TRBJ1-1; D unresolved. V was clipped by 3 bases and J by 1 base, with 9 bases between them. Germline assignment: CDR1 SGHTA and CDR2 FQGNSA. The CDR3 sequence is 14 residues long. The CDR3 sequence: CASSFLDSNTEAFF. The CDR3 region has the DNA TGTGCCAGCAGCTTTCTCGACTCGAACACTGAAGCTTTCTTT.

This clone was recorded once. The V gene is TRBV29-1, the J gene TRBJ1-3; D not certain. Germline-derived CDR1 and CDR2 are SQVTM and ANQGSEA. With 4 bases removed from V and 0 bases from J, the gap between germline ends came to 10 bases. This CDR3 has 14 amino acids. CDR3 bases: TGCAGCGTTGCGGTAGATGGCTCTGGAAACACCATATATTTT. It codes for CSVAVDGSGNTIYF.

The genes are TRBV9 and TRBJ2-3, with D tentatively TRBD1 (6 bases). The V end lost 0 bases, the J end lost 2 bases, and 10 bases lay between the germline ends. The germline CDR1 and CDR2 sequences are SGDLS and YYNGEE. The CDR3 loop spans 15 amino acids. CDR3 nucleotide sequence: TGTGCCAGCAGCGTAGTTGTGGGGGCCACAGATACGCAGTATTTT. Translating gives CASSVVVGATDTQYF.

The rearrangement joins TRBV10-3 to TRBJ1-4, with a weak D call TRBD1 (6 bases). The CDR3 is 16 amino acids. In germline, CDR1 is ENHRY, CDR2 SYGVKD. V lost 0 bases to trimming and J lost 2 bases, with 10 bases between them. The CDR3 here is CAISESRQGTNEKLFF. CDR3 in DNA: TGTGCCATCAGTGAGTCGAGGCAGGGGACTAATGAAAAACTGTTTTTT.

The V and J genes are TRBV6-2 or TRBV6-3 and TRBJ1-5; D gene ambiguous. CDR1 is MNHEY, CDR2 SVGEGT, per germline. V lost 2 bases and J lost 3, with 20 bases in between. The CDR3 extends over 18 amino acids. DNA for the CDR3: TGTGCCAGCAGTTACCCGAATATTTTGCCCCAGGCCAATCAGCCCCAGCATTTT. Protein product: CASSYPNILPQANQPQHF.

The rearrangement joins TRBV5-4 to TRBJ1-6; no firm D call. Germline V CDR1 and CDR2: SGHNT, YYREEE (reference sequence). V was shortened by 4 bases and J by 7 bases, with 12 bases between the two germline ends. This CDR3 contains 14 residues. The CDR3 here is CASSRQDPNSPLHF. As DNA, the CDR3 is TGTGCCAGCAGCCGACAAGATCCCAATTCACCCCTCCACTTT.

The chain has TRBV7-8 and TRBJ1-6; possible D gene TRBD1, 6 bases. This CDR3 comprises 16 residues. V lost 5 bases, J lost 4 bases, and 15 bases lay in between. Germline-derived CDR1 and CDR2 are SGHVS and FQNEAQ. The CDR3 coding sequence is TGTGCCAGCAGCCCGAGACAGGCTGCTTATAATTCACCCCTCCACTTT. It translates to CASSPRQAAYNSPLHF.

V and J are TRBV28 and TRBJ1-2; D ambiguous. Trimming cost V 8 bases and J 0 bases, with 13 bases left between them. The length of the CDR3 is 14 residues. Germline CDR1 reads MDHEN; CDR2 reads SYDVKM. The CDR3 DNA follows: TGTGCCAGCCGTGTGACATATTCTAACTATGGCTACACCTTC. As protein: CASRVTYSNYGYTF.

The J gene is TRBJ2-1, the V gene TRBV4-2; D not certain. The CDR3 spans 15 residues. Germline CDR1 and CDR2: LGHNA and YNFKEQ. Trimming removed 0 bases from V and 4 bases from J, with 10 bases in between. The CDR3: CASSQDRQAYNEQFF. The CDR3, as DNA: TGTGCCAGCAGCCAAGATCGCCAGGCGTACAATGAGCAGTTCTTC.

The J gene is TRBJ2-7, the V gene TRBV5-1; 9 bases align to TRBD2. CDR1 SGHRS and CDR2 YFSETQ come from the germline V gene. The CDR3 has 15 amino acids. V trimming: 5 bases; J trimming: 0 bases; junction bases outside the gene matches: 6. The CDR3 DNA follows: TGCGCCAGCAGGGTGGAACTAGCGGGCTCCTACGAGCAGTACTTC. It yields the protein CASRVELAGSYEQYF.

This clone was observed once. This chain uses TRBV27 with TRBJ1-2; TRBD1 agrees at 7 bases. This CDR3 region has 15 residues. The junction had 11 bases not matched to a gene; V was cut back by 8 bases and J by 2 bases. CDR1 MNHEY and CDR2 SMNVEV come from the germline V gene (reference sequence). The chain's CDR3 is CASSPRQGTNYGYTF. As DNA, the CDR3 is TGTGCCAGCTCTCCCCGACAGGGAACAAACTATGGCTACACCTTC.

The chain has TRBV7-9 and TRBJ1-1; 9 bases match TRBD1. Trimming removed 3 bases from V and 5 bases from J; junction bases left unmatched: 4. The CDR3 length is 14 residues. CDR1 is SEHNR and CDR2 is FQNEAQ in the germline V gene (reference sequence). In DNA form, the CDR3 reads TGTGCCAGCAGCTTGGGGACAGGGTCGACTGAAGCTTTCTTT. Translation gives CASSLGTGSTEAFF.

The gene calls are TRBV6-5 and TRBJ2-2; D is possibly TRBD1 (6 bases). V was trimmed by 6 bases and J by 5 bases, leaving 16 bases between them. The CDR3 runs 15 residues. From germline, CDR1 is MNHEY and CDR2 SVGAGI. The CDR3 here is CASSWGQGSTGELFF. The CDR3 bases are TGTGCCAGCAGCTGGGGGCAGGGAAGTACCGGGGAGCTGTTTTTT.

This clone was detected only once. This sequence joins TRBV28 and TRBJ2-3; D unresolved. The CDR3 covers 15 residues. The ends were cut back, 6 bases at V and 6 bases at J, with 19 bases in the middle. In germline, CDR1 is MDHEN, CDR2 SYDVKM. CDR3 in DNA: TGTGCCAGCAGCCCTGCAGGCTGGCAATTCGATACGCAGTATTTT. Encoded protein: CASSPAGWQFDTQYF.

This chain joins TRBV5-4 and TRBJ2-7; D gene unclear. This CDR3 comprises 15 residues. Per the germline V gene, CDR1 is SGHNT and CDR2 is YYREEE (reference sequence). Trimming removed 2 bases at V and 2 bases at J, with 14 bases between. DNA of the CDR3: TGTGCCAGCAGCTTATCCCGAAATGGGCCCTACGAGCAGTACTTC. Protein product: CASSLSRNGPYEQYF.

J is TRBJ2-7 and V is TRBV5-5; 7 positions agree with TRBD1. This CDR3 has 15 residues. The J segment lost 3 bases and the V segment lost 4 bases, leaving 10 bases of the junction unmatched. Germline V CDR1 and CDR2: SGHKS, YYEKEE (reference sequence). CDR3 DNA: TGTGCCAGCAGCCACGGCAGGGGGATGGTCTACGAGCAGTACTTC. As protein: CASSHGRGMVYEQYF.